The sequence of this T cell receptor beta chain was determined in a study of early T cells in non-severe SARS-CoV-2 infection. Study as a whole: Sequencing input comprised bulk RNA from unsorted whole blood; chain pairing was not available. Whole-study findings and limits: In VDJdb matching, anti-spike CD8 responses were favored while private and CD4 specificities went missing.

This CDR3 is 15 amino acids long. The V end was cut by 2 bases, the J end by 0 bases, with 11 bases between. Germline loops: CDR1 SGHVS, CDR2 FQNEAQ. MiXCR, applied by TCRdb to the 5' RACE reads, yields one record per CDR3 protein. The table lists 97,000 or so distinct CDR3 sequences, 10% to 15% of them singletons. This clonotype was counted at least ten times. Antigen specificity is unknown. What was sequenced was whole blood. The chain couples TRBV7-8 to TRBJ2-7; D is uncertain. This sequence originates from an adult who was a healthcare worker with PCR-confirmed SARS-CoV-2 infection or an uninfected control (not recorded which). The CDR3 nucleotides are TGTGCCAGCAGCTTATTCCAGTGGACCTCCTACGAGCAGTACTTC. It translates to CASSLFQWTSYEQYF.